This TCR beta chain was captured by sequencing in a study of blood T cell repertoires in COVID-19 (TCRdb year 2020). Broadly, across the study: The collaborator samples originated in the United States, Italy and Spain and spanned the acute and convalescent phases of COVID-19. The material from the prospective study consisted of cDNA or gDNA derived from T cells, B-cell-depleted T cells, or PBMCs. Sample metadata almost always included a de-identified subject ID, COVID-19 status, age in years and sex. The repertoires were released in a freely available public database intended as a resource for research on the immune response to SARS-CoV-2. Subjects who had been exposed to COVID-19, were actively infected with it, or had recovered from it provided the deeply sampled blood TCRbeta repertoires that made up the dataset. The samples were drawn from two sources: the first 160 participants of the ongoing ImmuneRACE study, and some 1,300 subjects contributed by 6 global collaborators. HLA class I and class II types, where available, came from metadata supplied by the sample provider rather than from assay-based typing. General study outcomes and caveats: How much clinical and demographic metadata was included differed by source and by participant, and the metadata was provided uncurated.

The immunoSEQ Assay, a bias-controlled multiplex PCR, was used to amplify TCRbeta CDR3 regions from genomic DNA. As for the authors' bioinformatics: Within the assay, amplification of reference gene primers was used to estimate how many nucleated cells each sample contained. Sequence reads were collapsed and filtered to measure the absolute abundance of every unique TCRbeta CDR3 rearrangement. For each sample, productive Simpson clonality was calculated as the square root of Simpson's diversity index across productive rearrangements. TCRdb re-hosts the immuneACCESS table, in-frame sequences only. Its copies lack some clones; in the studies checked, an unresolved V gene accounts for under half of them, and the cause for the rest is not known. V, J and clone size were drawn from that table, and D and trimming were deduced from the DNA. In all, the sample holds 30,000 to 35,000 clones, and 85% of those were seen once. The ten largest clones add up to around 15% of the sample.

V and J lose 3 bases and 3 bases, and a span of 15 bases separates them. Reading the germline V gene (reference sequence) gives CDR1 DFQATT and CDR2 SNEGSKA. The CDR3 sequence holds 14 residues, the cysteine and phenylalanine included. This entry keeps only the CDR3 DNA: 42 bases, framed from base 1. To note about this clone: Its antigen is still unknown. The input lacks base qualities; no much larger clone sits a single base away.

Collaborating institutions collected whole blood in K2EDTA tubes following their own protocols. For TCRbeta analysis, collaborators shipped samples as frozen whole blood, isolated PBMCs, or DNA extracted from either of those sample types. This chain joins TRBV20-1 to TRBJ2-7, with the identity of the D gene unclear. The material sequenced was peripheral blood. The sequence was obtained from a human donor with acute or convalescent COVID-19. The donor label of this sample is uncertain. The DNA sequence follows: TGCAGTGCTAGTCGAACTACAAAAGGCTACGAGCAGTACTTC. The resulting protein is CSASRTTKGYEQYF.